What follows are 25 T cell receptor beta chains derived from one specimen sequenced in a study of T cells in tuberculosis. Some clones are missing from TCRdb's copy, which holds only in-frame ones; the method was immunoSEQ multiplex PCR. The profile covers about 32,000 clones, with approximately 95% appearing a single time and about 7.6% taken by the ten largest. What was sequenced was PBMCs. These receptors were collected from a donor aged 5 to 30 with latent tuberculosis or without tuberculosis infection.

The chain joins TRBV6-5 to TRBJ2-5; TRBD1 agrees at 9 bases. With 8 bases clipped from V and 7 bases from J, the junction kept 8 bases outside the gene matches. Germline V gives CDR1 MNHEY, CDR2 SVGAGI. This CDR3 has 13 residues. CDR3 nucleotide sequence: TGTGCCAGCGGAAGGACAGGGGACGGGACCCAGTACTTC. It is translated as CASGRTGDGTQYF.

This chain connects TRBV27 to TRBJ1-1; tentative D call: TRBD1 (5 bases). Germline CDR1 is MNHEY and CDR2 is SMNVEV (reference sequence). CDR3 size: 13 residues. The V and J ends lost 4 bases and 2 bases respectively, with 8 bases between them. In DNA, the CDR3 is TGTGCCAGCAGTTCAGGGATAAACACTGAAGCTTTCTTT. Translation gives CASSSGINTEAFF.

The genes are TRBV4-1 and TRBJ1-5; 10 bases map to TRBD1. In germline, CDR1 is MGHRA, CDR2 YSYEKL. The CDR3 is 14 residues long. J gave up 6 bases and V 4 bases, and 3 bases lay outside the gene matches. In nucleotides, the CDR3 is TGCGCCAGCAGCCGACAGGGGGCAGGTCAGCCCCAGCATTTT. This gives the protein CASSRQGAGQPQHF.

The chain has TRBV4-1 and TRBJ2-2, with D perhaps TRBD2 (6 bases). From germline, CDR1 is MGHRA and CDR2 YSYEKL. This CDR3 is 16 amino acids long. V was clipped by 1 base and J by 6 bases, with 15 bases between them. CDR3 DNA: TGCGCCAGCAGCCAAGTGGACGGGAGAGGCGCCGGGGAGCTGTTTTTT. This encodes CASSQVDGRGAGELFF.

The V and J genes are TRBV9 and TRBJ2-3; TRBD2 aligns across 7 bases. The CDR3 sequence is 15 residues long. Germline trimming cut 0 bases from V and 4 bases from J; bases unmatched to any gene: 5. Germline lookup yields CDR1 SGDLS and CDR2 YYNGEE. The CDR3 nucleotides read TGTGCCAGCAGCGTAGCGGGGAGGGGCGCAGATACGCAGTATTTT. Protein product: CASSVAGRGADTQYF.

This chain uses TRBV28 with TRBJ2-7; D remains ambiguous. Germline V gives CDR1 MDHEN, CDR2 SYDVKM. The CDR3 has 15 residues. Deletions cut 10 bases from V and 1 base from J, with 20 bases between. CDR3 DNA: TGTGCCACCACCCCTTCCGAGCCTAGGTCCTACGAGCAGTACTTC. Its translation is CATTPSEPRSYEQYF.

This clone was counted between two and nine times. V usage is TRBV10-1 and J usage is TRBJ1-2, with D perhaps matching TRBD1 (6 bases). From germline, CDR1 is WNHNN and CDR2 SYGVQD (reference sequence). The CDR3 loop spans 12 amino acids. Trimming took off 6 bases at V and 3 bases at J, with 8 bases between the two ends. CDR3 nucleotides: TGCGCCAGCAGGGGACACTACTATGGCTACACCTTC. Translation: CASRGHYYGYTF.

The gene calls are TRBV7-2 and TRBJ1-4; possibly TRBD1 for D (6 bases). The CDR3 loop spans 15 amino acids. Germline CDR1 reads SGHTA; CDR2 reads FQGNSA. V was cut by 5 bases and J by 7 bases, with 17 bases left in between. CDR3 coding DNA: TGTGCCAGCAGCCTACAGGGCTCAGAGACTGAAAAACTGTTTTTT. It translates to CASSLQGSETEKLFF.

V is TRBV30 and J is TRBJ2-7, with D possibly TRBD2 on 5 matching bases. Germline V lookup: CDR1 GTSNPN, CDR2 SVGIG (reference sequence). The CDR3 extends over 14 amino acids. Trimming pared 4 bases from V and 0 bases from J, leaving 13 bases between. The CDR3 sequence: CAWNPGRSSYEQYF. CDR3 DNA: TGTGCCTGGAACCCGGGAAGGAGCTCCTACGAGCAGTACTTC.

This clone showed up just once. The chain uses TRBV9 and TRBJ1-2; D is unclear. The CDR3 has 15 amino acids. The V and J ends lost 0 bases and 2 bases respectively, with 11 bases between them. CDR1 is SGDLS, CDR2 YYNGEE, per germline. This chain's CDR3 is CASSVVGDNNYGYTF. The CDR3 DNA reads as TGTGCCAGCAGCGTAGTCGGAGATAACAACTATGGCTACACCTTC. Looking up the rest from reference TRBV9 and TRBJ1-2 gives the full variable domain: DSGVTQTPKHLITATGQRVTLRCSPRSGDLSVYWYQQSLDQGLQFLIQYYNGEERAKGNILERFSAQQFPDLHSELNLSSLELGDSALYFCASSVVGDNNYGYTFGSGTRLTVV.

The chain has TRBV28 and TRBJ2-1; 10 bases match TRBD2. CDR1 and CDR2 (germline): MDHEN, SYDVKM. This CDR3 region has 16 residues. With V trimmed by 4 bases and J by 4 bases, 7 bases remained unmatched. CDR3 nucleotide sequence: TGTGCCAGCAGTTCCTTACTAGCGGGGAGATACAATGAGCAGTTCTTC. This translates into CASSSLLAGRYNEQFF. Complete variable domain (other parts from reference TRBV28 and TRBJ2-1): DVKVTQSSRYLVKRTGEKVFLECVQDMDHENMFWYRQDPGLGLRLIYFSYDVKMKEKGDIPEGYSVSREKKERFSLILESASTNQTSMYLCASSSLLAGRYNEQFFGPGTRLTVL.

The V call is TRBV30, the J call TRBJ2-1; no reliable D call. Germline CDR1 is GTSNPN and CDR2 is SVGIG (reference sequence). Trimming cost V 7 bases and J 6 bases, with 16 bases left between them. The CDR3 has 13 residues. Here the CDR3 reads CASLIAAGNEQFF. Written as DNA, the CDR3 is TGTGCCTCTTTAATAGCTGCTGGCAATGAGCAGTTCTTC.

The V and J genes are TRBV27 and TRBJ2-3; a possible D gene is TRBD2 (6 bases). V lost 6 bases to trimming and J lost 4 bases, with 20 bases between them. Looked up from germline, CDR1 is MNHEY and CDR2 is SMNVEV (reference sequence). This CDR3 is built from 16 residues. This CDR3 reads CASSPSVLARPDTQYF. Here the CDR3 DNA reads TGTGCCAGCAGCCCCTCGGTGCTAGCGCGGCCAGATACGCAGTATTTT.

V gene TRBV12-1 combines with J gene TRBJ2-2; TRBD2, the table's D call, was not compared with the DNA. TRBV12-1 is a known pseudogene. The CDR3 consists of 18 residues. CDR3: CASSYRTSGRGDTGELFF. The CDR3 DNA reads TGTGCCAGCAGCTACCGGACTAGCGGGAGGGGGGACACCGGGGAGCTGTTTTTT.

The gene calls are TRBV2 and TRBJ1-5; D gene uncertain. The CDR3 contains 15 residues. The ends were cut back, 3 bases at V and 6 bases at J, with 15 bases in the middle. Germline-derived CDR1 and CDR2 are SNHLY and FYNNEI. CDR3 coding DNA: TGTGCCAGCAGTGAGGACTTGATAGTCGGTCAGCCCCAGCATTTT. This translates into CASSEDLIVGQPQHF. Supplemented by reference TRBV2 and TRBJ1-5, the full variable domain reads EPEVTQTPSHQVTQMGQEVILRCVPISNHLYFYWYRQILGQKVEFLVSFYNNEISEKSEIFDDQFSVERPDGSNFTLKIRSTKLEDSAMYFCASSEDLIVGQPQHFGDGTRLSIL.

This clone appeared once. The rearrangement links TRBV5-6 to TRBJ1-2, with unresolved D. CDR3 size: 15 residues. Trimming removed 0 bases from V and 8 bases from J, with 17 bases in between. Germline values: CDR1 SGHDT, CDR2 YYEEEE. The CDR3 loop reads CASSLGSPFYHGYTF. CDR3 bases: TGTGCCAGCAGCTTGGGATCCCCTTTCTATCACGGCTACACCTTC.

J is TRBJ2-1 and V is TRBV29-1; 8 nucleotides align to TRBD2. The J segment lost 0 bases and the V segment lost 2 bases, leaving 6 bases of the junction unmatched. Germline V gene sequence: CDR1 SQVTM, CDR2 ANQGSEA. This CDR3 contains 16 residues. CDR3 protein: CSVEPREEGSYNEQFF. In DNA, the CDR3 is TGCAGCGTTGAACCGCGGGAGGAGGGCTCCTACAATGAGCAGTTCTTC.

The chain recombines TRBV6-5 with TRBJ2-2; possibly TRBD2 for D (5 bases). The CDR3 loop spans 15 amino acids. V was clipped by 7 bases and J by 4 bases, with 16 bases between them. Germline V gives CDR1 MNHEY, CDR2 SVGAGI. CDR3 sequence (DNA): TGTGCCAGCATGAGGGCACCACGAGGCACCGGGGAGCTGTTTTTT. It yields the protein CASMRAPRGTGELFF.

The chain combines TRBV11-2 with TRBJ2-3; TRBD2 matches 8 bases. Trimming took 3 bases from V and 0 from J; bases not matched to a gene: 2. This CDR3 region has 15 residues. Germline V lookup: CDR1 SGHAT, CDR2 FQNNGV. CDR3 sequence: CASSFSGASTDTQYF. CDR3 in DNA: TGTGCCAGCAGCTTTAGCGGGGCCAGCACAGATACGCAGTATTTT. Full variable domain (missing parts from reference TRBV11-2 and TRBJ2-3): EAGVAQSPRYKIIEKRQSVAFWCNPISGHATLYWYQQILGQGPKLLIQFQNNGVVDDSQLPKDRFSAERLKGVDSTLKIQPAKLEDSAVYLCASSFSGASTDTQYFGPGTRLTVL.

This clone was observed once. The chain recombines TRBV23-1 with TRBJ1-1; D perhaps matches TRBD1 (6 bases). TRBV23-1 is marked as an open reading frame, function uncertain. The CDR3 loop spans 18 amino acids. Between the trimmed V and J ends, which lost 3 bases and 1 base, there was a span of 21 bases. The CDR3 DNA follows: TGCGCCAGCAGTCATTCTCGGCAGGACAGCACCAGGAACACTGAAGCTTTCTTT. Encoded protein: CASSHSRQDSTRNTEAFF.

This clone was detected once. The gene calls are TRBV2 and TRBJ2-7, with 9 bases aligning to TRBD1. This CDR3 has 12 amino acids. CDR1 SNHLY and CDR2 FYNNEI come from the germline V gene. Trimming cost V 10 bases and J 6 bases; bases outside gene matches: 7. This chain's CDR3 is CATGTGSGEQYF. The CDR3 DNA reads TGTGCCACAGGGACAGGGTCGGGCGAGCAGTACTTC.

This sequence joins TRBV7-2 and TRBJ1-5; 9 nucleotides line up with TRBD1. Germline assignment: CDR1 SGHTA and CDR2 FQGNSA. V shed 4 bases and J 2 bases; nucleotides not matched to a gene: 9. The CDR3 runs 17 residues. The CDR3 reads CASSSLLRDRGNQPQHF. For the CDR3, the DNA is TGTGCCAGCAGCTCATTACTCCGGGACAGGGGCAATCAGCCCCAGCATTTT.

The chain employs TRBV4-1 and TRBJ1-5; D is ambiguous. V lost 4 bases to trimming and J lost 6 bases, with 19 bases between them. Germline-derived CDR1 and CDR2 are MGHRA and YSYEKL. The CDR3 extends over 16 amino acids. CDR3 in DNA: TGCGCCAGCAGCCGAATCGAAAGGAGGGCGGGTCAGCCCCAGCATTTT. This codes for CASSRIERRAGQPQHF.

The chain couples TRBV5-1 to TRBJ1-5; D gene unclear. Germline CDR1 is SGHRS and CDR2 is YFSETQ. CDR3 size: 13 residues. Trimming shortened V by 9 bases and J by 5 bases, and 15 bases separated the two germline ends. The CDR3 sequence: CATPSRDYQPQHF. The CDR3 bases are TGCGCCACACCCAGTCGGGATTATCAGCCCCAGCATTTT.

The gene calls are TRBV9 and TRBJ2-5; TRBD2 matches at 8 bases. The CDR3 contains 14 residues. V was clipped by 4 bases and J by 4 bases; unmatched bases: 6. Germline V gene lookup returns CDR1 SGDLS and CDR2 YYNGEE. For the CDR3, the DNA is TGTGCCAGCAGCCCGGGGGGGGGCGGAGAGACCCAGTACTTC. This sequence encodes CASSPGGGGETQYF.